A selection of T cell receptor beta chains follows, all from one sample in a study of low-dose radiotherapy and immunotherapy resistance in tumors. TCRdb ran MiXCR on the reads and lists one entry per CDR3 protein. The table lists fewer than 95,000 distinct CDR3 sequences, roughly 9% of them singletons. The sample here was PBMCs, taken before treatment. These receptors originate from a male donor with prostate cancer. Both conserved end residues are part of each CDR3. The order of the fields is CDR3 DNA, CDR3 protein, J gene, D gene, V gene, clone size. D genes are given only for firm matches. The size of a clone is reported for some rows only, either as once, few or many, or as a class for expanded clones.

TGTGCCAGCAGCCCATCTCCGACTCGGAACGAGCAGTACTTC,CASSPSPTRNEQYF,TRBJ2-7,-,TRBV7-2,many
TGTGCCAGCAGCCAAGCCCTATTCGGGGACAATGAGCAGTTCTTC,CASSQALFGDNEQFF,TRBJ2-1,-,TRBV3-1,many
TGTGCCAGCAGCTTAACGGTCAGCGAAGGAGGCTACACCTTC,CASSLTVSEGGYTF,TRBJ1-2,-,TRBV7-9,many
TGCAGTGCCATTTATGGGGGCTATGGCTACACCTTC,CSAIYGGYGYTF,TRBJ1-2,-,TRBV20-1,many
TGCGCCAGCAAATGGGGACTAGCGGGATACAATGAGCAGTTCTTC,CASKWGLAGYNEQFF,TRBJ2-1,TRBD2,TRBV5-1,many
TGTGCCAGCAGCTTGACGTTAGGACAGGGCAATCAGCCCCAGCATTTT,CASSLTLGQGNQPQHF,TRBJ1-5,TRBD1,TRBV5-5,many
TGTGCCAGCAACGCCTACGGACAGGGCTCCTACAATGAGCAGTTCTTC,CASNAYGQGSYNEQFF,TRBJ2-1,TRBD1,TRBV28,many
TGTGCCAGTAGTATAGCGACCGGGACAGGGGTTTCACCCCTCCACTTT,CASSIATGTGVSPLHF,TRBJ1-6,TRBD1,TRBV19,many
TGCAGCGTTGTGCTGTTTGGGGCGGACATTCAGTACTTC,CSVVLFGADIQYF,TRBJ2-4,-,TRBV29-1,many
TGTGCCAGCAGCTCTACTAGCGGGAGCTACGAGCAGTACTTC,CASSSTSGSYEQYF,TRBJ2-7,TRBD2,TRBV7-3,many
TGTGCCAGCAGTGAACAGGGTTACAGTGGCTACACCTTC,CASSEQGYSGYTF,TRBJ1-2,-,TRBV25-1,many
TGTGCCACCAGTGACCCCGGTGTTAACTATGGCTACACCTTC,CATSDPGVNYGYTF,TRBJ1-2,-,TRBV24-1,many
TGCAGTGCTAGAAGCGCGACAGGGTTATACGAGCAGTACTTC,CSARSATGLYEQYF,TRBJ2-7,TRBD1,TRBV20-1,-
TGTGCCAGCAGTCCCAAGAGGACAGGGCGCCGACATGAGCAGTTCTTC,CASSPKRTGRRHEQFF,TRBJ2-1,TRBD1,TRBV12-3/TRBV12-4,few
TGTGCCAGTAGTACTTGGGGACTGAACAATGAGCAGTTCTTC,CASSTWGLNNEQFF,TRBJ2-1,-,TRBV19,many
TGTGCCAGCAGCGATCTAGGGGGACTAGTGGCCAATGAGCAGTTCTTC,CASSDLGGLVANEQFF,TRBJ2-1,TRBD2,TRBV2,many
TGTGCCACCAGTGTACCCCCGGGTAGCGGGGACAGCACAGATACGCAGTATTTT,CATSVPPGSGDSTDTQYF,TRBJ2-3,TRBD2,TRBV24-1,many
TGTGCCAGTAGTCCCGACAGAGACCCTTCCTATGGCTACACCTTC,CASSPDRDPSYGYTF,TRBJ1-2,-,TRBV19,many
TGTGCCAGCAGCTTGCTAGCGGGAATAACCGGGGAGCTGTTTTTT,CASSLLAGITGELFF,TRBJ2-2,TRBD2,TRBV7-2,many
TGTGCCAGCCTGACAGGGAGGGCCACAGATACGCAGTATTTT,CASLTGRATDTQYF,TRBJ2-3,-,TRBV7-9,many
TGTGCCAGCAGCCAAGGAACGGCTGAAGCTTTCTTT,CASSQGTAEAFF,TRBJ1-1,-,TRBV3-1,many
TGTGCCAGCTCACCTAGGACAGGGGGAGGCGAGCAGTACTTC,CASSPRTGGGEQYF,TRBJ2-7,TRBD1,TRBV18,many